A selection of T cell receptor beta chains follows, all from one sample in a study of early T cells in non-severe SARS-CoV-2 infection. TCRdb used MiXCR to reprocess the 5' RACE reads, holding one entry per CDR3 protein. The table records around 57,000 distinct CDR3 sequences, more than 10% of them present only once. The sample consisted of whole blood. The receptors stem from an adult who was a healthcare worker with PCR-confirmed SARS-CoV-2 infection or an uninfected control (not recorded which). CDR3s include the opening cysteine and the closing phenylalanine or tryptophan. Fields, in order: V gene, D gene, clone size, J gene, CDR3 DNA, CDR3 protein. The D gene is left open where the match is weak. Size is stated for part of the rows, as once, few or many counts, or as a class when the clone is expanded.

V: TRBV21-1
D: NA
size: few
J: TRBJ2-3
DNA: TGTGCCAGCAATGGACTAGCGGGGAACACAGATACGCAGTATTTT
CDR3: CASNGLAGNTDTQYF

V: TRBV18
D: TRBD1
size: many
J: TRBJ2-7
DNA: TGTGCCAGCTCCCTGGACAGGGTGAGCCACGAGCAGTACTTC
CDR3: CASSLDRVSHEQYF

V: TRBV6-7
D: NA
size: few
J: TRBJ1-1
DNA: TGTGCCAGCAGTTACTACGAGGGGCGGAGGACTGAAGCTTTCTTT
CDR3: CASSYYEGRRTEAFF

V: TRBV7-2
D: TRBD2
size: many
J: TRBJ2-3
DNA: TGTGCCAGCAGCTTAGGACTAGCGCACACAGATACGCAGTATTTT
CDR3: CASSLGLAHTDTQYF

V: TRBV6-5
D: NA
size: NA
J: TRBJ2-7
DNA: TGTGCCAGCAGTTACTCTTCGGGCCTATCCTACGAGCAGTACTTC
CDR3: CASSYSSGLSYEQYF

V: TRBV7-9
D: NA
size: many
J: TRBJ2-5
DNA: TGTGCCAGCAGCTTAGACTGGAACCAAGAGACCCAGTACTTC
CDR3: CASSLDWNQETQYF

V: TRBV6-2/TRBV6-3
D: NA
size: many
J: TRBJ1-2
DNA: TGTGCCAGCAAAAAACTAAGTAACTATGGCTACACCTTC
CDR3: CASKKLSNYGYTF

V: TRBV6-1
D: NA
size: few
J: TRBJ2-6
DNA: TGTGCCAGCAGTGAAGTGGGCTCTGGGGCCAACGTCCTGACTTTC
CDR3: CASSEVGSGANVLTF

V: TRBV5-4
D: TRBD2
size: few
J: TRBJ2-1
DNA: TGTGCCAGCAGCTTGGGCGCGGGGGGCTACAATGAGCAGTTCTTC
CDR3: CASSLGAGGYNEQFF

V: TRBV4-3
D: NA
size: many
J: TRBJ2-7
DNA: TGCGCCAGCAGCCGCGGGGCAGCCTACGAGCAGTACTTC
CDR3: CASSRGAAYEQYF

V: TRBV7-9
D: NA
size: few
J: TRBJ1-5
DNA: TGTGCCAGCAGCTCGAGGAATCAGCCCCAGCATTTT
CDR3: CASSSRNQPQHF

V: TRBV9
D: NA
size: NA
J: TRBJ2-3
DNA: TGTGCCAGCAGCGTAGATCAGGGGTTAGGAGATACGCAGTATTTT
CDR3: CASSVDQGLGDTQYF

V: TRBV3-1
D: NA
size: NA
J: TRBJ2-3
DNA: TGTGCCAGCAGCCAAGGGGAGACTGGAGCAGATACGCAGTATTTT
CDR3: CASSQGETGADTQYF

V: TRBV20-1
D: NA
size: many
J: TRBJ2-3
DNA: TGCAGTGCTTGGGACATGTCGTCAGATACGCAGTATTTT
CDR3: CSAWDMSSDTQYF

V: TRBV4-3
D: NA
size: NA
J: TRBJ2-7
DNA: TGCGCCAGCAGCCAAGATGATAGGCGGTCCCTAGGGGAGCAGTACTTC
CDR3: CASSQDDRRSLGEQYF

V: TRBV2
D: NA
size: many
J: TRBJ2-7
DNA: TGTGCCAGCAGTGAAGGTTACGAGCAGTACTTC
CDR3: CASSEGYEQYF

V: TRBV7-2
D: NA
size: NA
J: TRBJ2-3
DNA: TGTGCCAGCAGCTTAGAGTGGCGGGGAGGCGGAGATACGCAGTATTTT
CDR3: CASSLEWRGGGDTQYF

V: TRBV6-1
D: TRBD2
size: many
J: TRBJ2-5
DNA: TGTGCCAGCGCCGGGACTACAAAAGAGACCCAGTACTTC
CDR3: CASAGTTKETQYF

V: TRBV7-8
D: TRBD2
size: NA
J: TRBJ2-7
DNA: TGTGCCAGCAGCCCCGGACTAGCGGGGTACGAGCAGTACTTC
CDR3: CASSPGLAGYEQYF

V: TRBV21-1
D: NA
size: many
J: TRBJ2-7
DNA: TGTGCCAGCAGCGGATTCGGGGCCGCCTACGAGCAGTACTTC
CDR3: CASSGFGAAYEQYF

V: TRBV30
D: NA
size: many
J: TRBJ1-1
DNA: TGTGCCTGGAGTGTAGGGAGGGCGAACACTGAAGCTTTCTTT
CDR3: CAWSVGRANTEAFF

V: TRBV11-2
D: NA
size: NA
J: TRBJ1-1
DNA: TGTGCCAGCAGCGCACTACCAGGGCGTGAAGCTTTCTTT
CDR3: CASSALPGREAFF

V: TRBV11-2
D: NA
size: NA
J: TRBJ2-3
DNA: TGTGCCAGCAGCCAAGGCGGGGGCACAGATACGCAGTATTTT
CDR3: CASSQGGGTDTQYF

V: TRBV10-3
D: TRBD2
size: many
J: TRBJ2-3
DNA: TGTGCCATTGGACTAGCGGGGGGGACAGATACGCAGTATTTT
CDR3: CAIGLAGGTDTQYF

V: TRBV7-9
D: NA
size: NA
J: TRBJ2-2
DNA: TGTGCCAGCAGCTCGACCCGATTGAACACCGGGGAGCTGTTTTTT
CDR3: CASSSTRLNTGELFF

V: TRBV5-6
D: TRBD1
size: many
J: TRBJ1-6
DNA: TGTGCCAGCAGCCCCGGGACAGTCAACGTCCCCCTCCACTTT
CDR3: CASSPGTVNVPLHF

V: TRBV27
D: NA
size: few
J: TRBJ1-6
DNA: TGTGCCAGCAGCGGGGACTCCTATAATTCACCCCTCCACTTT
CDR3: CASSGDSYNSPLHF

V: TRBV7-2
D: NA
size: many
J: TRBJ1-4
DNA: TGTGCCAGCGGCCTGGAGCCGGGACGGTATAATGAAAAACTGTTTTTT
CDR3: CASGLEPGRYNEKLFF

V: TRBV2
D: NA
size: many
J: TRBJ2-7
DNA: TGTGCCAGCAGTGATGAAGGGTTTGGTTACGAGCAGTACTTC
CDR3: CASSDEGFGYEQYF

V: TRBV11-2
D: NA
size: few
J: TRBJ2-3
DNA: TGTGCCAGCAGCTACGGGGCGAGCACAGATACGCAGTATTTT
CDR3: CASSYGASTDTQYF

V: TRBV6-2/TRBV6-3
D: NA
size: few
J: TRBJ2-4
DNA: TGTGCCAGCAGTTGGACATACCGAGCCAAAAACATTCAGTACTTC
CDR3: CASSWTYRAKNIQYF

V: TRBV5-6
D: NA
size: many
J: TRBJ1-5
DNA: TGTGCCAGCAGCCCCGCAGGGAATCAGCCCCAGCATTTT
CDR3: CASSPAGNQPQHF

V: TRBV20-1
D: NA
size: NA
J: TRBJ1-1
DNA: TGCAGTGCTAGAGACGCAGGGGCCGGGAACACTGAAGCTTTCTTT
CDR3: CSARDAGAGNTEAFF

V: TRBV18
D: TRBD2
size: few
J: TRBJ2-3
DNA: TGTGCCAGCTCACCTAGCGGGGGTCACACAGATACGCAGTATTTT
CDR3: CASSPSGGHTDTQYF

V: TRBV12-2
D: NA
size: many
J: TRBJ1-6
DNA: TGTGCAAGTCGCTTCCCCAACGGGCAGCCCTGTCTACCCCTCCACTTT
CDR3: CASRFPNGQPCLPLHF

V: TRBV7-7
D: NA
size: NA
J: TRBJ2-1
DNA: TGTGCTAGCAGCTTAGGGGCGGGACCGGGGTACAATGAGCAGTTCTTC
CDR3: CASSLGAGPGYNEQFF

V: TRBV9
D: NA
size: many
J: TRBJ2-1
DNA: TGTGCCAGCAGCGTAGCAGGGAATGAGCAGTTCTTC
CDR3: CASSVAGNEQFF

V: TRBV29-1
D: NA
size: many
J: TRBJ2-7
DNA: TGCAGCGTCGCTCAGGTACCCTACGAGCAGTACTTC
CDR3: CSVAQVPYEQYF

V: TRBV29-1
D: TRBD2
size: many
J: TRBJ2-3
DNA: TGCAGCGTTGCCCGAGCGGGGAGCACAGATACGCAGTATTTT
CDR3: CSVARAGSTDTQYF

V: TRBV9
D: NA
size: many
J: TRBJ2-7
DNA: TGTGCCAGCAGCGCGGGGGACTACGAGCAGTACTTC
CDR3: CASSAGDYEQYF

V: TRBV2
D: NA
size: few
J: TRBJ2-5
DNA: TGTGCCAGCAGTCGGAACGGTCAAGAGACCCAGTACTTC
CDR3: CASSRNGQETQYF

V: TRBV20-1
D: NA
size: many
J: TRBJ2-1
DNA: TGCAGTGCTAGAGACGCTTGGGCGACAGTCCCCTTC
CDR3: CSARDAWATVPF

V: TRBV7-2
D: TRBD1
size: NA
J: TRBJ2-7
DNA: TGTGCCAGTCTGGACAGGGGGTCCCGGGAGCAGTACTTC
CDR3: CASLDRGSREQYF

V: TRBV10-3
D: NA
size: many
J: TRBJ2-5
DNA: TGTGCCACCCAGGAGAGGGGAGAGACCCAGTACTTC
CDR3: CATQERGETQYF

V: TRBV29-1
D: NA
size: few
J: TRBJ2-1
DNA: TGCAGCGCCGGACCTTACAATGAGCAGTTCTTC
CDR3: CSAGPYNEQFF

V: TRBV30
D: TRBD1
size: many
J: TRBJ1-5
DNA: TGTGCCTGGAGTCCCGTGCACCAACAGGGGTGGAATCAGCCCCAGCATTTT
CDR3: CAWSPVHQQGWNQPQHF

V: TRBV7-9
D: NA
size: few
J: TRBJ2-1
DNA: TGTGCCAGCAGCTTTCTCACGGCTGAGGGCCACGATGAGCAGTTCTTC
CDR3: CASSFLTAEGHDEQFF

V: TRBV2
D: TRBD1
size: many
J: TRBJ2-1
DNA: TGTGCCAGCAAGAACAGGGGGAGCTCCTACAATGAGCAGTTCTTC
CDR3: CASKNRGSSYNEQFF

V: TRBV7-6
D: TRBD1
size: medium-sized
J: TRBJ2-1
DNA: TGTGCCAGCAGCTTAGCCGGGACAGGACTCAATGAGCAGTTCTTC
CDR3: CASSLAGTGLNEQFF

V: TRBV12-3/TRBV12-4
D: NA
size: many
J: TRBJ2-7
DNA: TGTGCCAGCAGTTTAAGTGGGCACCACGAGCAGTACTTC
CDR3: CASSLSGHHEQYF